These 24 T cell receptor beta chains were all obtained from the same sample, sequenced in a study of CD8 T cells in Susac syndrome. Reverse transcription of about 0.5 to 1 ug RNA was performed with random hexamers. TCRdb reanalysed the immunoSEQ multiplex PCR reads using MiXCR and keeps one entry per CDR3 protein. Among roughly 190,000 distinct CDR3 sequences listed, 90% to 95% were seen once. What was sequenced was CD4+ T cells from PBMCs. Source of these receptors: a human donor with Susac syndrome.

V is TRBV5-1 and J is TRBJ1-4; TRBD1 is a possible D gene (5 bases). Trimming left V 0 bases short and J 5 bases short, with 11 bases between. Germline V CDR1 and CDR2: SGHRS, YFSETQ. The CDR3 has 15 residues. The CDR3 nucleotides are TGCGCCAGCAGCTTGGGTTGGGACGAAAATGAAAAACTGTTTTTT. Translating it yields CASSLGWDENEKLFF.

With regard to this clonotype: An end of the junction does not agree with germline; a read error may underlie this. This chain links TRBV19 with TRBJ2-1; 7 bases match TRBD2. The CDR3 has 16 amino acids. Per germline, CDR1 LNHDA and CDR2 SQIVND (reference sequence). DNA for the CDR3: TGTGCCAGCAGTATACAAGCGGGAAGCTCCTACAATGAGCAGTTCTTC. Translating it yields CASSIQAGSSYNEQFF. Filled out from reference TRBV19 and TRBJ2-1, the complete variable domain reads DGGITQSPKYLFRKEGQNVTLSCEQNLNHDAMYWYRQDPGQGLRLIYYSQIVNDFQKGDIAEGYSVSREKKESFPLTVTSAQKNPTAFYLCASSIQAGSSYNEQFFGPGTRLTVL.

In its sample, this clonotype was seen once. The chain links TRBV20-1 to TRBJ1-5; D possibly corresponds to TRBD1 (5 bases). Germline V CDR1 and CDR2: DFQATT, SNEGSKA (reference sequence). Trimming cost V 2 bases and J 6 bases, with 8 bases left between them. This CDR3 region has 12 residues. The chain's CDR3 is CSARQGTQPQHF. CDR3 DNA sequence: TGCAGTGCTAGACAGGGCACTCAGCCCCAGCATTTT.

The chain joins TRBV5-1 to TRBJ2-2; no firm D call. The ends were cut back, 9 bases at V and 3 bases at J, with 15 bases in the middle. Germline-derived CDR1 and CDR2 are SGHRS and YFSETQ. The CDR3 length is 14 residues. The CDR3 protein is CAIPRTPDTGELFF. CDR3 nucleotides: TGCGCCATCCCCAGAACCCCGGACACCGGGGAGCTGTTTTTT.

This chain uses TRBV5-1 with TRBJ2-5; D is possibly TRBD1 (6 bases). V gave up 0 bases and J gave up 1 base, with 10 bases separating them. The V gene's germline CDR1 is SGHRS and CDR2 YFSETQ. The CDR3 is 15 amino acids. CDR3 nucleotides: TGCGCCAGCAGCTTGGGACAGGACTTCCAAGAGACCCAGTACTTC. Protein: CASSLGQDFQETQYF.

The rearrangement links TRBV7-6 to TRBJ1-4; D not resolved. V lost 4 bases and J 6 bases, leaving 9 bases between the germline ends. CDR3 size: 13 residues. From germline, CDR1 is SGHVS and CDR2 FNYEAQ. Written as DNA, the CDR3 is TGTGCCAGCAGCTCCTACAGTGATGAAAAACTGTTTTTT. This sequence encodes CASSSYSDEKLFF. The full variable domain, in which reference TRBV7-6 and TRBJ1-4 provide the parts outside the CDR3, is GAGVSQSPRYKVTKRGQDVALRCDPISGHVSLYWYRQALGQGPEFLTYFNYEAQQDKSGLPNDRFSAERPEGSISTLTIQRTEQRDSAMYRCASSSYSDEKLFFGSGTQLSVL.

The chain has TRBV5-1 and TRBJ1-2, with unresolved D. V gave up 3 bases and J gave up 5 bases, with 11 bases separating them. Germline assignment: CDR1 SGHRS and CDR2 YFSETQ. The CDR3 runs to 13 residues. The CDR3 protein is CASSSDGTYGYTF. For the CDR3, the DNA is TGCGCCAGCAGCTCGGACGGAACATATGGCTACACCTTC.

This clonotype was picked up a small number of times. The chain joins TRBV20-1 to TRBJ2-7, with D perhaps TRBD2 (5 bases). From germline, CDR1 is DFQATT and CDR2 SNEGSKA (reference sequence). This CDR3 spans 12 amino acids. V lost 4 bases, J lost 5 bases, and 12 bases lay in between. CDR3: CSAIEGLHEQYF. In DNA form, the CDR3 reads TGCAGTGCTATCGAGGGTCTGCACGAGCAGTACTTC.

This clonotype was detected only once. The V call is TRBV6-7, the J call TRBJ2-7; no clear D. TRBV6-7 is flagged as an ORF with uncertain function. The V and J ends lost 2 bases and 2 bases respectively, with 25 bases between them. This CDR3 spans 19 amino acids. This chain's CDR3 is CASSYVVDTPGRFAYEQYF. The CDR3 DNA follows: TGTGCCAGCAGTTACGTGGTAGACACTCCTGGGCGGTTCGCCTACGAGCAGTACTTC.

The chain links TRBV20-1 to TRBJ1-2; D uncertain. Germline CDR1 is DFQATT and CDR2 is SNEGSKA (reference sequence). Between the trimmed V and J ends, which lost 1 base and 4 bases, there was a span of 19 bases. This CDR3 has 16 amino acids. For the CDR3, the DNA is TGCAGTGCTAGAGCGCCGGAGGGTACAGCGAGCTATGGCTACACCTTC. Protein sequence: CSARAPEGTASYGYTF.

The V and J genes are TRBV20-1 and TRBJ2-4; D not resolved. This CDR3 spans 13 amino acids. The V end was cut by 8 bases, the J end by 0 bases, with 11 bases between. Looked up from germline, CDR1 is DFQATT and CDR2 is SNEGSKA (reference sequence). This CDR3 reads CSFQELAKNIQYF. The CDR3 bases are TGCAGTTTTCAGGAATTAGCCAAAAACATTCAGTACTTC.

The chain recombines TRBV12-3 or TRBV12-4 with TRBJ1-2; D is uncertain. Trimming removed 7 bases at V and 8 bases at J, with 17 bases between. The CDR3 is made up of 13 amino acids. The CDR3 sequence is CASTQGRPTGYTF. Here the CDR3 DNA reads TGTGCCAGCACCCAAGGCCGCCCAACGGGCTACACCTTC.

V is TRBV24-1 and J is TRBJ2-3; D uncertain. The CDR3 is 15 residues long. V was pared by 5 bases and J by 0 bases, with 11 bases between. From germline, CDR1 is KGHDR and CDR2 SFDVKD. In nucleotides, the CDR3 is TGTGCCACCAGTGCGGCGCAAGCTAGCACAGATACGCAGTATTTT. It specifies CATSAAQASTDTQYF.

The chain has TRBV7-3 and TRBJ2-7; 12 bases fit TRBD1. Per the germline V gene, CDR1 is SGHTA and CDR2 is FQGTGA. V lost 6 bases to trimming and J lost 2 bases; unmatched junction nucleotides: 2. The CDR3 length is 14 residues. In DNA form, the CDR3 reads TGTGCCAGCAGTTGGGACAGGGGGCCCTACGAGCAGTACTTC. It yields the protein CASSWDRGPYEQYF.

In nucleotides, the CDR3 is TGCAGTGCTAAGGGATCAACGAAAGGAAACACCATATATTTT. It yields the protein CSAKGSTKGNTIYF. The genes are TRBV20-1 and TRBJ1-3; no definite D call. This CDR3 contains 14 residues. Trimming took 4 bases from V and 4 from J, leaving 14 bases between them. The V gene's germline CDR1 is DFQATT and CDR2 SNEGSKA (reference sequence).

This chain connects TRBV6-5 to TRBJ2-7; no clear D. In germline, CDR1 is MNHEY, CDR2 SVGAGI. The CDR3 covers 12 residues. The V and J ends lost 5 bases and 5 bases respectively, with 10 bases between them. CDR3 in DNA: TGTGCCAGCAGTGCCAGCCTCGACGAGCAGTACTTC. It is translated as CASSASLDEQYF.

The chain combines TRBV12-3 or TRBV12-4 with TRBJ1-2; D is perhaps TRBD1 (5 bases). The CDR3 has 14 amino acids. With 2 bases removed from V and 4 bases from J, the gap between germline ends came to 11 bases. CDR3 DNA: TGTGCCAGCAGTTTACGTGCGAGGGGCTATGGCTACACCTTC. Amino acid sequence: CASSLRARGYGYTF.

The chain employs TRBV3-1 and TRBJ1-3; unclear D gene. The V end was cut by 1 base, the J end by 5 bases, with 6 bases between. CDR3 length: 13 amino acids. The V gene's germline CDR1 is LGHDT and CDR2 YNNKEL (reference sequence). The CDR3 reads CASSQVVRNTIYF. Here the CDR3 DNA reads TGTGCCAGCAGCCAAGTTGTGCGAAACACCATATATTTT.

This clonotype was counted between two and nine times. The chain combines TRBV11-1 with TRBJ2-4, with TRBD1 identical over 7 bases. J gave up 0 bases and V 4 bases, and 3 bases lay outside the gene matches. The CDR3 runs to 15 residues. CDR1 is SGHAT, CDR2 FQDESV, per germline (reference sequence). DNA of the CDR3: TGTGCCAGCAGCTCACAGGGGATAGCCAAAAACATTCAGTACTTC. Translating it yields CASSSQGIAKNIQYF.

The chain recombines TRBV10-3 with TRBJ2-5; no firm D call. The V and J ends lost 4 bases and 3 bases respectively, with 9 bases between them. This CDR3 has 13 residues. The V gene's germline CDR1 is ENHRY and CDR2 SYGVKD. The CDR3 loop reads CAISVKGKETQYF. As DNA, the CDR3 is TGTGCCATCAGTGTGAAGGGTAAAGAGACCCAGTACTTC.

The chain couples TRBV6-1 to TRBJ1-1; 9 bases fit TRBD1. With 5 bases clipped from V and 3 bases from J, the junction kept 7 bases outside the gene matches. Per the germline V gene, CDR1 is MNHNS and CDR2 is SASEGT. This CDR3 has 15 amino acids. The CDR3: CASSFMTGGDTEAFF. The CDR3 region has the DNA TGTGCCAGCAGTTTCATGACAGGGGGTGACACTGAAGCTTTCTTT.

The J gene is TRBJ1-5, the V gene TRBV6-1; D might be TRBD1 (5 bases). Germline-derived CDR1 and CDR2 are MNHNS and SASEGT. V lost 7 bases, J lost 0 bases, and 13 bases lay in between. The CDR3 loop spans 15 amino acids. The CDR3 sequence: CASNLDIDSNQPQHF. The DNA for the CDR3 is TGTGCCAGCAACCTGGACATTGATAGCAATCAGCCCCAGCATTTT.

The chain couples TRBV4-1 to TRBJ1-4; D is possibly TRBD1 (6 bases). This CDR3 has 17 amino acids. Germline values: CDR1 MGHRA, CDR2 YSYEKL. Trimming shortened V by 1 base and J by 4 bases, and 16 bases separated the two germline ends. CDR3 sequence (DNA): TGCGCCAGCAGCCAAGTTGCAGGGGTAATGGATAATGAAAAACTGTTTTTT. Protein product: CASSQVAGVMDNEKLFF.

This clonotype was seen only once. The CDR3 here is CSAGTSGTDTQYF. The CDR3 DNA reads TGCAGTGCAGGGACTAGCGGTACAGATACGCAGTATTTT. The chain has TRBV20-1 and TRBJ2-3; 11 bases line up with TRBD2. The CDR3 spans 13 residues. V gave up 6 bases and J gave up 3 bases; unmatched junction bases: 2. The germline V gene encodes CDR1 DFQATT and CDR2 SNEGSKA (reference sequence).